The 13 T cell receptor beta chains reported below all come from one sample, sequenced in a study of T cells in tuberculosis. Generated by immunoSEQ multiplex PCR, the TCRdb table keeps only in-frame clones and is missing some. The repertoire holds tens of thousands of clones, with around 85% as singletons. Stated time point: new active TB diagnosis, blood taken before or within 7 days of starting treatment. The specimen comprised PBMCs, sampled at tuberculosis diagnosis. The receptors derive from an adult with tuberculosis.

The chain employs TRBV5-4 and TRBJ2-7; TRBD2 matches 12 bases. Germline CDR1 and CDR2: SGHNT and YYREEE (reference sequence). J lost 2 bases, V lost 4 bases, and 4 bases had no gene match. The CDR3 length is 15 residues. The CDR3 here is CASSLTSGGTYEQYF. The CDR3 nucleotides read TGTGCCAGCAGCCTGACTAGCGGGGGTACCTACGAGCAGTACTTC.

The chain has TRBV7-2 and TRBJ2-7, with TRBD2 matching over 8 bases. V trimming: 2 bases; J trimming: 7 bases; junction bases outside the gene matches: 19. The V gene's germline CDR1 is SGHTA and CDR2 FQGNSA. This CDR3 spans 18 amino acids. CDR3 protein: CASSLSGGRRVVGGEQYF. CDR3 sequence (DNA): TGTGCCAGCAGCTTATCCGGCGGGAGGAGGGTCGTCGGAGGGGAGCAGTACTTC.

The V and J genes are TRBV30 and TRBJ2-7, with D maybe TRBD1 (6 bases). The CDR3 sequence is 13 residues long. The ends were cut back, 4 bases at V and 3 bases at J, with 13 bases in the middle. CDR1 GTSNPN and CDR2 SVGIG come from the germline V gene (reference sequence). CDR3 sequence reads: CAWIAQGGYEQYF. DNA for the CDR3: TGTGCCTGGATCGCACAGGGCGGCTACGAGCAGTACTTC.

The chain is built from TRBV5-1 and TRBJ1-1; D remains ambiguous. Trimming removed 4 bases from V and 2 bases from J, with 12 bases in between. The CDR3 runs 14 residues. Germline-derived CDR1 and CDR2 are SGHRS and YFSETQ. The CDR3 region is CASSPDTINTEAFF. In nucleotides, the CDR3 is TGCGCCAGCAGCCCAGACACGATAAACACTGAAGCTTTCTTT.

This clone showed up just once. The chain is built from TRBV4-3 and TRBJ2-1; D is perhaps TRBD2 (5 bases). CDR3 length: 15 amino acids. The germline V and J ends were trimmed by 0 bases and 4 bases, with 10 bases remaining between them. Germline CDR1 is LGHNA and CDR2 is YSLEER. CDR3: CASSQDQRAYNEQFF. CDR3 DNA: TGCGCCAGCAGCCAAGATCAGAGGGCATACAATGAGCAGTTCTTC.

The rearrangement uses TRBV30 and TRBJ2-1; 9 bases fit TRBD1. Germline assignment: CDR1 GTSNPN and CDR2 SVGIG (reference sequence). The ends lost 1 base at V and 10 bases at J; junction bases unmatched: 8. The length of the CDR3 is 14 residues. The CDR3 nucleotides are TGTGCCTGGAGTGGAGACAGGGGGTTTTTGGAGCAGTTCTTC. Residues: CAWSGDRGFLEQFF.

V usage is TRBV2 and J usage is TRBJ2-2; 7 nucleotides line up with TRBD2. This CDR3 is built from 11 residues. CDR1 SNHLY and CDR2 FYNNEI come from the germline V gene. The ends lost 8 bases at V and 8 bases at J; junction bases unmatched: 2. CDR3 nucleotides: TGTGCCAGCGGGAGGGTTGGGGAGCTGTTTTTT. Translating gives CASGRVGELFF. Using reference TRBV2 and TRBJ2-2 for the parts outside the CDR3, the full variable domain is EPEVTQTPSHQVTQMGQEVILRCVPISNHLYFYWYRQILGQKVEFLVSFYNNEISEKSEIFDDQFSVERPDGSNFTLKIRSTKLEDSAMYFCASGRVGELFFGEGSRLTVL.

This CDR3 reads CASSLIVSGQGAEFF. DNA for the CDR3: TGCGCCAGCAGCTTGATAGTTTCGGGACAGGGGGCCGAGTTCTTC. The chain has TRBV5-1 and TRBJ2-1, with TRBD1 identical over 12 bases. Per germline, CDR1 SGHRS and CDR2 YFSETQ. After removal of 1 base from V and 14 bases from J, the junction contained 10 bases not matched to a gene. The CDR3 sequence is 15 residues long.

The rearrangement links TRBV9 to TRBJ1-3; D is ambiguous. The CDR3 consists of 12 residues. Germline V CDR1 and CDR2: SGDLS, YYNGEE. V was cut by 7 bases and J by 0 bases, with 5 bases left in between. CDR3 nucleotide sequence: TGTGCCAGCGTGAGCTCTGGAAACACCATATATTTT. Translating gives CASVSSGNTIYF.

This sequence joins TRBV6-4 and TRBJ2-1; D is unclear. This CDR3 contains 13 residues. Germline CDR1 reads MRHNA; CDR2 reads SNTAGT. The V end was cut by 3 bases, the J end by 4 bases, with 7 bases between. The CDR3 DNA follows: TGTGCCAGCAGTGATGGCAGGTACAATGAGCAGTTCTTC. It specifies CASSDGRYNEQFF.

This clone was seen only a few times. The CDR3 loop is CASTGQGDQPQHF. Here the CDR3 DNA reads TGTGCCAGCACCGGACAGGGGGATCAGCCCCAGCATTTT. The chain has TRBV2 and TRBJ1-5; 10 bases are shared with TRBD1. Trimming removed 7 bases from V and 5 bases from J; junction bases left unmatched: 2. Germline values: CDR1 SNHLY, CDR2 FYNNEI. This CDR3 is built from 13 residues. The full variable domain, completed using reference TRBV2 and TRBJ1-5, is EPEVTQTPSHQVTQMGQEVILRCVPISNHLYFYWYRQILGQKVEFLVSFYNNEISEKSEIFDDQFSVERPDGSNFTLKIRSTKLEDSAMYFCASTGQGDQPQHFGDGTRLSIL.

Turning to this clone: A junction boundary mismatches the germline segment, possibly from a read error. The chain has TRBV19 and TRBJ2-1; TRBD2 might be the D (5 bases). Germline V gene lookup returns CDR1 LNHDA and CDR2 SQIVND (reference sequence). CDR3 length: 12 amino acids. CDR3 amino acids: CASSTDYHEQFF. The CDR3 DNA reads as TGTGCCAGTAGTACCGACTACCATGAGCAGTTCTTC.

The V and J genes are TRBV6-1 and TRBJ1-2, with D possibly being TRBD1 (5 bases). This CDR3 has 13 residues. CDR1 and CDR2 from the germline V gene are MNHNS and SASEGT. Between the trimmed V and J ends, which lost 8 bases and 4 bases, there was a span of 14 bases. The CDR3 nucleotides are TGTGCCAGCGGACGGGGGGACCTCTATGGCTACACCTTC. It codes for CASGRGDLYGYTF.